This T cell receptor (beta chain) was found in a study of T cell changes during pregnancy in multiple sclerosis (dated by TCRdb to between 2019 and 2020). About the study as a whole: The study examined how the T cell repertoire changed over the course of pregnancy in women with multiple sclerosis.

Library preparation was by the immunoSEQ multiplex PCR assay. TCRdb limited this immuneACCESS table to in-frame rearrangements with V and J called. A share of clones is missing; checked studies link under half to unresolved V genes, and the rest is unexplained. This sample lists about 97,000 clones; roughly nine tenths were detected once. The ten most abundant clones make up around 0.79% of the sample. V is reduced by 0 bases and J by 5 bases, leaving a spacing of 7 bases between them. From its cysteine to its phenylalanine, the CDR3 spans 13 amino acids. The only DNA kept is the CDR3, 39 bases in frame from the first base. Sequences SGHDN (CDR1) and FVKESK (CDR2) are obtained from the germline V gene. On this clone: No cognate antigen has been identified for it. The sample holds no much larger clone one base away, and base qualities are not on file.

The origin of this receptor is a female donor in good health, enrolled as a control in a pregnancy study. The chain is assembled from TRBV14 and TRBJ1-2; TRBD1 might be the D gene, on 6 matching bases. Here the sequenced sample was peripheral blood, taken in the second trimester of pregnancy. For the CDR3, the sequence is CASSQDRGYGYTF. The DNA sequence is TGTGCCAGCAGCCAAGACAGGGGTTATGGCTACACCTTC.